This T cell receptor (beta chain) was recorded in a study of shared clonotypes between healthy human individuals. Only in-frame clones appear in the TCRdb table, and some are missing; sequencing was by immunoSEQ multiplex PCR. The sample includes over 850,000 clones, roughly 74% of them seen just once. This TCR came from a man younger than 35 in good health. Some clones in this sample may be carry-over from other donors' samples. Sequencing input: memory CD4+ T cells from PBMCs. Subset defined: CD45RA-negative fraction.

CDR3 nucleotides: TGTGCCAGCAGTTTATCGGGGAGTACTGGCTACACCTTC. This codes for CASSLSGSTGYTF. The chain couples TRBV28 to TRBJ1-2, with D hard to call. Trimming left V 1 base short and J 7 bases short, with 10 bases between. Germline values: CDR1 MDHEN, CDR2 SYDVKM. The CDR3 consists of 13 residues.